This entry lists 18 T cell receptor beta chains sequenced from one sample in a study of T cell responses to AZD1222 COVID-19 vaccine. This table comes from immunoSEQ multiplex PCR, and its TCRdb copy is limited to in-frame clones, with some not included. Of 78,000 or so clones listed, 70% to 90% were seen once; the top ten hold around 21%. The source was peripheral blood, collected on day 0 of AZD1222 vaccination. These receptors originate from an adult in good health.

The gene calls are TRBV19 and TRBJ1-1; possible D gene TRBD1, 5 bases. V lost 3 bases to trimming and J lost 4 bases, with 15 bases between them. The CDR3 loop spans 15 amino acids. CDR1 and CDR2 from the germline V gene are LNHDA and SQIVND (reference sequence). This chain's CDR3 is CASSIRERGVTEAFF. The CDR3 DNA is TGTGCCAGTAGTATTCGGGAGCGGGGGGTCACTGAAGCTTTCTTT.

V and J are TRBV7-9 and TRBJ2-5; D is possibly TRBD1 (6 bases). Between the trimmed V and J ends, which lost 2 bases and 2 bases, there was a span of 15 bases. Per germline, CDR1 SEHNR and CDR2 FQNEAQ (reference sequence). The CDR3 spans 16 residues. CDR3 sequence reads: CASSLSSGVKQETQYF. CDR3 bases: TGTGCCAGCAGCTTATCATCAGGGGTTAAACAAGAGACCCAGTACTTC. The variable domain in full, completed from reference TRBV7-9 and TRBJ2-5, reads DTGVSQNPRHKITKRGQNVTFRCDPISEHNRLYWYRQTLGQGPEFLTYFQNEAQLEKSRLLSDRFSAERPKGSFSTLEIQRTEQGDSAMYLCASSLSSGVKQETQYFGPGTRLLVL.

This chain joins TRBV29-1 and TRBJ2-5, with D tentatively TRBD1 (7 bases). The CDR3 contains 12 residues. V was clipped by 4 bases and J by 4 bases, with 10 bases between them. CDR1 and CDR2 (germline): SQVTM, ANQGSEA. The CDR3 is CSVGQGGETQYF. In DNA, the CDR3 is TGCAGCGTTGGTCAGGGGGGAGAGACCCAGTACTTC.

This sequence joins TRBV29-1 and TRBJ1-3, with D uncertain. There are 14 residues in the CDR3. The V gene lost 6 bases and the J gene lost 2 bases, with 14 bases spanning the gap. Germline V CDR1 and CDR2: SQVTM, ANQGSEA. The CDR3 protein is CSVARVETGNTIYF. The CDR3 DNA sequence: TGCAGCGTAGCCCGGGTTGAGACTGGAAACACCATATATTTT.

The rearrangement uses TRBV3-1 (or the pseudogene TRBV3-2) and TRBJ1-1; TRBD1 agrees at 8 bases. The CDR3 runs to 16 residues. The V and J ends lost 4 bases and 5 bases, in that order; junction bases with no gene match: 12. From germline, CDR1 is LGHDT and CDR2 YNNKEL (reference sequence). DNA for the CDR3: TGTGCCAGCAGCCTAAATCCAGGGGGCGCGAGGACTGAAGCTTTCTTT. Its translation is CASSLNPGGARTEAFF.

The chain joins TRBV4-2 to TRBJ1-3, with D uncertain. Germline V gives CDR1 LGHNA, CDR2 YNFKEQ. Between the trimmed V and J ends, which lost 0 bases and 3 bases, there was a span of 6 bases. This CDR3 region has 14 residues. In DNA form, the CDR3 reads TGTGCCAGCAGCCAAGAACATAATGGAAACACCATATATTTT. It codes for CASSQEHNGNTIYF.

This chain connects TRBV6-5 to TRBJ1-6; D uncertain. The germline V gene has CDR1 MNHEY and CDR2 SVGAGI. The CDR3 spans 12 residues. With 5 bases removed from V and 7 bases from J, the gap between germline ends came to 6 bases. As DNA, the CDR3 is TGTGCCAGCAGTCGCGGGAATTCACCCCTCCACTTT. Its translation: CASSRGNSPLHF.

This clone was observed once. This sequence joins TRBV2 and TRBJ2-1, with TRBD1 as a possible D gene (5 bases). The length of the CDR3 is 12 residues. The V end lost 6 bases, the J end lost 5 bases, and 8 bases lay between the germline ends. Germline CDR1 reads SNHLY; CDR2 reads FYNNEI. CDR3: CASRDINNEQFF. The CDR3 nucleotides are TGTGCCAGCAGGGACATTAACAATGAGCAGTTCTTC.

The chain combines TRBV6-5 with TRBJ1-1, with TRBD1 identical over 10 bases. CDR3 length: 15 amino acids. V dropped 2 bases and J dropped 8; count of bases not matched to a gene: 8. The germline V gene has CDR1 MNHEY and CDR2 SVGAGI. The CDR3 region is CASSYEGTGAAEAFF. DNA of the CDR3: TGTGCCAGCAGTTACGAAGGGACAGGGGCGGCGGAAGCTTTCTTT.

The chain links TRBV5-1 to TRBJ1-2, with D possibly matching TRBD1 (5 bases). The CDR3 runs to 15 residues. CDR1 SGHRS and CDR2 YFSETQ come from the germline V gene. V lost 4 bases and J 4 bases, leaving 17 bases between the germline ends. The CDR3 nucleotides read TGCGCCAGCAGCCAAGCTCGTCGGGGGGTCTATGGCTACACCTTC. Translating gives CASSQARRGVYGYTF.

The chain carries TRBV19 and TRBJ1-5; D is possibly TRBD1 (6 bases). In germline, CDR1 is LNHDA, CDR2 SQIVND (reference sequence). The V and J ends lost 6 bases and 3 bases respectively, with 12 bases between them. This CDR3 is built from 14 residues. For the CDR3, the DNA is TGTGCCAGTAGGACAGGCCCTGTCAATCAGCCCCAGCATTTT. Protein: CASRTGPVNQPQHF.

V usage is TRBV29-1 and J usage is TRBJ1-2; D is unclear. Germline loops: CDR1 SQVTM, CDR2 ANQGSEA. Trimming cost V 2 bases and J 0 bases, with 10 bases left between them. The CDR3 loop spans 14 amino acids. The CDR3: CSVEFPEANYGYTF. The CDR3 region has the DNA TGCAGCGTTGAATTTCCAGAAGCTAACTATGGCTACACCTTC. Using reference TRBV29-1 and TRBJ1-2 for the parts outside the CDR3, the full variable domain is SAVISQKPSRDICQRGTSLTIQCQVDSQVTMMFWYRQQPGQSLTLIATANQGSEATYESGFVIDKFPISRPNLTFSTLTVSNMSPEDSSIYLCSVEFPEANYGYTFGSGTRLTVV.

The chain uses TRBV27 and TRBJ1-3; D ambiguous. The CDR3 is 13 amino acids. V was shortened by 2 bases and J by 4 bases, with 6 bases between the two germline ends. Germline lookup yields CDR1 MNHEY and CDR2 SMNVEV (reference sequence). The CDR3 region is CASSLVRGNTIYF. The CDR3 coding sequence is TGTGCCAGCAGTTTAGTAAGGGGAAACACCATATATTTT.

This chain links TRBV7-2 with TRBJ2-7; TRBD2 agrees at 7 bases. Trimming at V came to 3 bases and at J to 2 bases, leaving 10 bases not matched to a gene. The CDR3 contains 16 residues. Germline V lookup: CDR1 SGHTA, CDR2 FQGNSA. CDR3 sequence: CASSLGAGRNPYEQYF. In DNA form, the CDR3 reads TGTGCCAGCAGCTTGGGAGCGGGACGAAACCCCTACGAGCAGTACTTC.

The chain recombines TRBV15 with TRBJ2-5, with TRBD1 as a possible D gene (6 bases). This CDR3 contains 15 residues. The ends were cut back, 1 base at V and 2 bases at J, with 11 bases in the middle. Germline CDR1 and CDR2: LNHNV and YYDKDF (reference sequence). The CDR3 loop is CATSRGQDLQETQYF. The CDR3 DNA reads TGTGCCACCAGCAGAGGACAGGACTTACAAGAGACCCAGTACTTC.

This chain uses TRBV7-9 with TRBJ1-4; D unclear. Germline assignment: CDR1 SEHNR and CDR2 FQNEAQ (reference sequence). The CDR3 sequence is 15 residues long. The V gene lost 3 bases and the J gene lost 7 bases, with 15 bases spanning the gap. CDR3 DNA: TGTGCCAGCAGCTTCCCGTCTCGGGCGGCTGAAAAACTGTTTTTT. Protein: CASSFPSRAAEKLFF.

V and J are TRBV7-9 and TRBJ1-1, with D possibly being TRBD1 (5 bases). This CDR3 has 13 amino acids. Germline CDR1 is SEHNR and CDR2 is FQNEAQ (reference sequence). V shed 3 bases and J shed 2 bases, with 7 bases lying between them. CDR3 in amino acids: CASSFTGNTEAFF. CDR3 nucleotides: TGTGCCAGCAGCTTTACAGGAAACACTGAAGCTTTCTTT.

The rearrangement links TRBV19 to TRBJ1-1; perhaps TRBD1 as D (6 bases). In germline, CDR1 is LNHDA, CDR2 SQIVND (reference sequence). CDR3 length equals 14 residues. The V end was cut by 11 bases, the J end by 5 bases, with 21 bases between. CDR3 sequence (DNA): TGTGCCGGCTGGGTTCGAACAGGGAGGACTGAAGCTTTCTTT. Translated, it gives CAGWVRTGRTEAFF.